The rows below give T cell receptor beta chains drawn from one sample of a study of cytomegalovirus exposure and HLA in healthy donors. Some clones are missing from TCRdb's copy, which holds only in-frame ones; the method was immunoSEQ multiplex PCR. This sample has 160,000 or so clones, with around nine tenths found just once. The sequenced sample was PBMCs. These receptors originate from a man younger than 35 in good health and CMV-seropositive. CDR3s include the opening cysteine and the closing phenylalanine or tryptophan. A D gene is named only where the DNA matches it firmly. Size values are once, few and many counts, or a class for expanded clones, and some rows have none.

d_gene	v_gene	abundance	j_gene	CDR3aa	CDR3nt
-	TRBV19	-	TRBJ2-7	CASSGTYEQYF	TGTGCCAGTAGCGGGACTTACGAGCAGTACTTC
-	TRBV30	once	TRBJ2-5	CAWSAGMQETQYF	TGTGCCTGGAGTGCCGGGATGCAAGAGACCCAGTACTTC
-	TRBV7-2	-	TRBJ2-7	CASSLPDRYEQYF	TGTGCCAGCAGCTTACCCGACAGGTACGAGCAGTACTTC
-	TRBV6-6	-	TRBJ2-7	CASSLNYEQYF	TGTGCCAGCAGTCTTAACTACGAGCAGTACTTC
TRBD2	TRBV28	-	TRBJ2-7	CASSSGTSLPTYEQYF	TGTGCCAGCAGCTCCGGGACTAGCCTCCCCACCTACGAGCAGTACTTC
TRBD2	TRBV11-3	-	TRBJ2-7	CACWTSGRTIPYEQYF	TGTGCCTGCTGGACTAGCGGGAGAACGATCCCCTACGAGCAGTACTTC
TRBD2	TRBV4-3	-	TRBJ2-1	CASSQASGGSYNEQFF	TGCGCCAGCAGCCAGGCTAGCGGGGGCTCCTACAATGAGCAGTTCTTC
-	TRBV11-1	once	TRBJ2-3	CASSPRGDTQYF	TGTGCCAGCAGCCCCCGAGGAGATACGCAGTATTTT
TRBD2	TRBV5-1	-	TRBJ2-7	CASSLSGLAGFEQYF	TGCGCCAGCAGCTTGAGCGGACTAGCGGGGTTCGAGCAGTACTTC
-	TRBV7-2	-	TRBJ2-7	CASSLDRDSSSYEQYF	TGTGCCAGCAGCTTAGACCGGGACTCAAGCTCCTACGAGCAGTACTTC
-	TRBV27	-	TRBJ2-7	CASSFGTRGEQYF	TGTGCCAGCAGTTTCGGGACCAGGGGCGAGCAGTACTTC
TRBD2	TRBV4-2	many	TRBJ2-3	CASSQKREADTQYF	TGTGCCAGCAGTCAAAAGCGGGAGGCAGATACGCAGTATTTT
-	TRBV19	few	TRBJ1-1	CASSIDGGGGWTEAFF	TGTGCCAGTAGTATAGATGGGGGGGGCGGTTGGACTGAAGCTTTCTTT
-	TRBV6-6	-	TRBJ2-2	CASSYTSGESIELFF	TGTGCCAGCAGTTACACGTCAGGGGAAAGCATTGAGCTGTTTTTT
-	TRBV18	-	TRBJ2-7	CASSPRSGYEQYF	TGTGCCAGCTCACCACGATCCGGTTACGAGCAGTACTTC
-	TRBV28	-	TRBJ2-4	CASSSPLLGRSPKNIQYF	TGTGCCAGCAGTTCCCCCCTCCTTGGGAGGTCGCCCAAAAACATTCAGTACTTC
-	TRBV7-2	-	TRBJ2-3	CASSLGGSWDTQYF	TGTGCCAGCAGCTTAGGTGGCTCTTGGGATACGCAGTATTTT
TRBD1	TRBV7-8	-	TRBJ1-5	CASSLRTGYQGNQPQHF	TGTGCCAGCAGCCTCCGGACAGGGTATCAAGGCAATCAGCCCCAGCATTTT
-	TRBV28	-	TRBJ1-1	CASSPPGNTEAFF	TGTGCCAGCAGTCCCCCAGGGAACACTGAAGCTTTCTTT
TRBD1	TRBV7-8	-	TRBJ1-4	CASSLAPGGNEKLFF	TGTGCCAGCAGCTTAGCGCCAGGGGGGAATGAAAAACTGTTTTTT
TRBD1	TRBV4-3	-	TRBJ1-6	CASSPGQGRHSPLHF	TGCGCCAGCAGCCCCGGACAGGGTCGACATTCACCCCTCCACTTT
-	TRBV6-1	-	TRBJ2-4	CASSELSWLPRNIQYF	TGTGCCAGCAGTGAACTCTCATGGCTCCCGCGGAACATTCAGTACTTC
TRBD1	TRBV6-6	few	TRBJ2-7	CASSLRTGPYEQYF	TGTGCCAGCAGTTTACGGACAGGACCCTACGAGCAGTACTTC
TRBD2	TRBV5-4	-	TRBJ2-3	CASSLRGGPDTQYF	TGTGCCAGCAGCTTGCGGGGGGGGCCAGATACGCAGTATTTT
-	TRBV27	-	TRBJ1-1	CASSLRGGTEAFF	TGTGCCAGCAGTCTCAGGGGTGGAACTGAAGCTTTCTTT
TRBD1	TRBV7-2	-	TRBJ2-1	CASSGTGGYNEQFF	TGTGCCAGCAGCGGGACAGGGGGATACAATGAGCAGTTCTTC
TRBD1	TRBV28	-	TRBJ2-3	CASSLGTGGADTQYF	TGTGCCAGCAGTTTGGGGACAGGGGGGGCAGATACGCAGTATTTT
-	TRBV27	-	TRBJ2-7	CASSLAGSSYEQYF	TGTGCCAGCAGTTTAGCGGGAAGCTCCTACGAGCAGTACTTC
-	TRBV13	-	TRBJ2-7	CASSLDPRGPADEQYF	TGTGCCAGCAGCTTAGACCCCCGCGGGCCCGCCGACGAGCAGTACTTC
-	TRBV6-5	-	TRBJ2-7	CASSPRLGVVYEQYF	TGTGCCAGCAGCCCTAGACTGGGAGTAGTCTACGAGCAGTACTTC
-	TRBV30	-	TRBJ2-2	CAWRELGTELFF	TGTGCCTGGAGGGAACTAGGTACGGAGCTGTTTTTT
TRBD1	TRBV13	-	TRBJ2-7	CASSPRQGEQYF	TGTGCCAGCAGCCCAAGACAGGGTGAGCAGTACTTC
TRBD1	TRBV7-2	-	TRBJ2-1	CASSSGTGDYNEQFF	TGTGCCAGCAGTTCCGGGACAGGCGACTACAATGAGCAGTTCTTC
TRBD2	TRBV28	-	TRBJ2-1	CASSLFGLAGYEQFF	TGTGCCAGCAGTTTATTTGGACTAGCGGGGTATGAGCAGTTCTTC
-	TRBV28	-	TRBJ1-3	CASSETGFGNTIYF	TGTGCCAGCAGCGAAACAGGGTTTGGAAACACCATATATTTT
TRBD2	TRBV29-1	-	TRBJ2-3	CSVTSGGPTDTQYF	TGCAGCGTGACTAGCGGGGGGCCCACAGATACGCAGTATTTT
-	TRBV9	-	TRBJ1-4	CASSESSGELFF	TGTGCCAGCAGCGAGAGCTCGGGGGAACTGTTTTTT
-	TRBV25-1	-	TRBJ2-5	CASSEPSNPQETQYF	TGTGCCAGCAGTGAGCCCAGTAACCCCCAAGAGACCCAGTACTTC
-	TRBV13	-	TRBJ1-4	CASSLRGAGQAHEKLFF	TGTGCCAGCAGCTTAAGGGGAGCGGGCCAGGCCCATGAAAAACTGTTTTTT
TRBD2	TRBV18	-	TRBJ2-1	CASSPTSGSGNEQFF	TGTGCCAGCTCGCCAACTAGCGGGAGCGGCAATGAGCAGTTCTTC
TRBD1	TRBV5-1	-	TRBJ2-1	CASSLEGTGWYEQFF	TGCGCCAGCAGCTTGGAAGGGACAGGTTGGTATGAGCAGTTCTTC
-	TRBV7-2	-	TRBJ2-6	CASSLGTAFSGANVLTF	TGTGCCAGCAGCTTAGGGACTGCCTTCTCTGGGGCCAACGTCCTGACTTTC